This T cell receptor (beta chain) was identified in a study of technical replicates of blood from a handful of donors. CDR3 length: 16 amino acids. The germline V and J ends were trimmed by 0 bases and 4 bases, with 13 bases remaining between them. Germline V gene sequence: CDR1 LGHNA, CDR2 YSLEER. Data came from immunoSEQ multiplex PCR; TCRdb stores just in-frame clones and leaves some out. The repertoire holds 60,000 to 85,000 clones, with roughly 94% as singletons. This sequence originates from a human donor in good health. The rearrangement uses TRBV4-3 and TRBJ1-3; D is ambiguous. Sequenced input: T cells isolated from PBMCs. The CDR3 DNA sequence: TGCGCCAGCAGCCAAGATTATGAGGGCCTGGGAAACACCATATATTTT. It encodes CASSQDYEGLGNTIYF.